This T cell receptor (beta chain) was captured by sequencing in a study of blood T cell repertoires in COVID-19. The wider study: COVID-19 samples, acute and convalescent, were from the United States, Italy and Spain.

V trimming: 2 bases; J trimming: 7 bases; junction bases outside the gene matches: 11. The CDR3 consists of 16 residues. Germline CDR1 MNHEY, CDR2 SVGAGI. Profiled with immunoSEQ multiplex PCR; TCRdb holds only in-frame clones, not every one. The sample records hundreds of thousands of clones, 80% to 90% being singletons. Cohorts were based on clinical histories the participants reported. Symptom resolution, clearance, or two negative PCRs marked the recovered donors of Cohort 3. This clone was seen a handful of times. This rearrangement joins TRBV6-5 to TRBJ1-2, with TRBD1 identical over 9 bases. Source material: PBMCs or T cells enriched from blood (not recorded which). This clonotype was sampled from a man between 18 and 29 years old who had recovered from COVID-19. CDR3 nucleotide sequence: TGTGCCAGCAGTTACACCATACAGGGGGCAGACGTTGGCTACACCTTC. Translating gives CASSYTIQGADVGYTF.